The 2 T cell receptor beta chains presented below share a single source sample, sequenced in a study of memory CD4+ T cells and cytomegalovirus serostatus (dated by TCRdb to between 2019 and 2020). Single viable CD3+CD4+CD8-CD45RO+ cells were sorted as memory CD4+ T cells on a FACSAria II. Preparation of the library involved the immunoSEQ multiplex PCR assay. TCRdb's version of the immuneACCESS table is confined to in-frame rearrangements and falls short of the full clone set. An unresolved V gene accounts for under half of the shortfall where checked; the remainder is of unknown origin. For this sample there are approximately 50,000 clones; about three quarters appear just once. The biggest ten clones account for roughly 3% of the sample. Sequenced sample: memory CD4+ T cells from blood. These TCRs come from an adult in good health and CMV-seropositive.

The genes are TRBV5-6 and TRBJ2-4; D assignment may be TRBD1 or TRBD2 (6 bases each). Looked up from germline, CDR1 is SGHDT and CDR2 is YYEEEE. The CDR3 is 15 amino acids. Between the trimmed V and J ends, which lost 1 base and 5 bases, there was a span of 13 bases. The CDR3 region is CASSLSLGGENIQYF. Written as DNA, the CDR3 is TGTGCCAGCAGCTTGAGTTTGGGGGGCGAAAACATTCAGTACTTC.

V gene TRBV18 combines with J gene TRBJ1-5; possible D gene TRBD1, 6 bases. V shed 6 bases and J shed 1 base, with 10 bases lying between them. The CDR3 spans 14 residues. Per the germline V gene, CDR1 is KGHSH and CDR2 is LQKENI. The CDR3 coding sequence is TGTGCCAGCTCCCGGGACACAAGCAATCAGCCCCAGCATTTT. This encodes CASSRDTSNQPQHF.